The clone carrying this T cell receptor (beta chain) was recorded a few times. Its antigen is unidentified. The sample comes from a study of T cell repertoires in cytomegalovirus infection. Using its own MiXCR run on the reads, TCRdb lists one record per CDR3 protein. The sample includes roughly 570,000 distinct CDR3 sequences, about 40% seen only once; the top ten take about 46%. The clonotype comes from a human donor in good health (CMV status not recorded). Some clones in this sample may be carry-over from other donors' samples. The specimen comprised cultured PBMCs, sampled from culture after CMV antigen stimulation.

The DNA of the CDR3 is TGTGCCAGCAGTTTAGTCCCTAGCGGGGGGCAAGAGACCCAGTACTTC. It is translated as CASSLVPSGGQETQYF. This rearrangement joins TRBV28 to TRBJ2-5, with 11 bases that match TRBD2. CDR3 size: 16 residues. CDR1 is MDHEN, CDR2 SYDVKM, per germline. V was clipped by 2 bases and J by 2 bases; unmatched bases: 4.